The T cell receptor (beta chain) under discussion was sequenced for a study of CD8+ T cells in alopecia areata (dated by TCRdb to 2017 to 2018). Turning to the overall study: Treated patients were enrolled in an open-label pilot trial of oral tofacitinib, 5 to 10 mg twice daily, for moderate-to-severe alopecia areata. Patients stayed on tofacitinib for 6 to 18 months and then had 6 months of follow-up off drug so that delayed response and recurrence could be assessed. High-throughput TCRbeta sequencing was used to examine T cell clonal expansion in alopecia areata in both the C3H/HeJ mouse model and human patients. On the human side, TCRbeta sequencing was run on scalp tissue and on sorted CD4+ and CD8+ peripheral blood T cells from healthy controls and from alopecia areata patients with either patchy or totalis/universalis disease. Tofacitinib-treated patients had biopsies at baseline and at 4 and 24 weeks of treatment, with a later scalp biopsy in several patients. Scalp clonality was compared among normal scalp (n=4), patchy alopecia areata scalp (n=8), and alopecia totalis/universalis scalp (n=8). RNA was obtained with the PAXgene miRNA kit for fixed scalp, the miRNeasy kit for PBMCs, and the RNeasy kit for mouse skin. TCRbeta CDR3 regions were amplified by immunoSEQ multiplex PCR using 35 Vbeta forward and 13 Jbeta reverse primers.

Paper-wide results and their limitations: TCR sequences shared between patients were less clear than in mice, possibly partly because of HLA diversity in the patient population. Compared with normal scalp, lesional scalp, particularly in alopecia totalis/universalis, had higher clonality and more expanded CD8+ clones, which suggests antigenic drive. Unlike mouse skin, where gammadelta T cells dominate, normal human skin contains resident alphabeta T cells that get sequenced too, which complicates analysis of the scalp TCR repertoire.

Library preparation used the immunoSEQ multiplex PCR assay. RNA was extracted from all samples and reverse transcribed into cDNA as template for TCR sequencing. SuperScript III was used to make first-strand cDNA, primed with a 2:1 mix of oligo-dT and random hexamers. A synthetic immune receptor repertoire was used to measure amplification bias, and any remaining bias was corrected computationally. Per the original workflow: Raw reads were preprocessed for error removal, and CDR3 was defined according to IMGT conventions as running from the conserved cysteine to phenylalanine. Clonality was computed as 1 minus the Shannon entropy, with the entropy normalized by log2 of the number of productive unique TCRs. Whether scalp clones were CD4 or CD8 was inferred by matching scalp TCRbeta sequences against CD4 and CD8 repertoires sorted from blood. TCRdb stores this immuneACCESS table with in-frame sequences only. Part of the clones is absent; in the studies checked, under half of the shortfall reflects unresolved V genes, and no reason is known for the rest. V and J calls plus clone size are reproduced from that table; the DNA served to infer D and trimming. In this sample the table shows about 250,000 clones, roughly two thirds of which occur a single time. In total, the top ten clones hold approximately 1.2% of the sample.

To note about this clone: The target of this receptor is not known. No quality values exist for individual bases; no much larger clone is one base distant.

Explained via the paper, the time point label denotes: baseline before oral tofacitinib. From alopecia areata patients, peripheral blood was collected along with lesional scalp punch biopsies. After PBMCs were isolated by density centrifugation and stained for CD3, CD4 and CD8, a FACSAria was used to sort CD4+ and CD8+ T cells. The receptor was isolated from a human donor with alopecia areata. The input for sequencing was CD4+ T cells sorted from blood, taken at week 0.

In nucleotide form, the sequence is TGTGCCAGCTGGGGGGGGTTGAATGAGCAGTTCTTC. This codes for CASWGGLNEQFF. Rearrangement joined TRBV28 to TRBJ2-1; a stretch of 7 junction bases matches TRBD2. Sequences MDHEN (CDR1) and SYDVKM (CDR2) are obtained from the germline V gene. Here V drops 8 bases and J drops 7 bases, and the junction holds 5 bases not matched to any gene. The CDR3 measures 12 amino acids from cysteine to phenylalanine. CDR3 DNA only is kept here, 36 bases in frame from base 1.